Shown below are 17 T cell receptor beta chains from a single sample sequenced in a study of CD8 T cells in Susac syndrome. RNA, at about 0.45 to 1 ug, was reverse transcribed with random hexamers. One entry per CDR3 protein, called by TCRdb with MiXCR from the immunoSEQ multiplex PCR reads. The sample lists a few hundred thousand distinct CDR3 sequences, around nine tenths occurring once. What was sequenced was CD8+ T cells from PBMCs. All receptors come from a human donor with multiple sclerosis.

The chain has TRBV11-3 and TRBJ2-2; 7 bases align to TRBD2. V lost 5 bases, J lost 6 bases, and 6 bases stayed unmatched. Germline V gene sequence: CDR1 SGHNT, CDR2 YENEEA. The CDR3 loop spans 14 amino acids. The CDR3 bases are TGTGCCAGCAGCAGGGACTACCTGGCCGGGGAGCTGTTTTTT. Translation: CASSRDYLAGELFF.

The rearrangement uses TRBV29-1 and TRBJ2-1; D is uncertain. CDR3 length: 13 residues. The germline gives CDR1 SQVTM, CDR2 ANQGSEA. The germline V and J ends were trimmed by 6 bases and 1 base, with 10 bases remaining between them. The chain's CDR3 is CSVIVRSYNEQFF. As DNA, the CDR3 is TGCAGCGTAATAGTACGATCCTACAATGAGCAGTTCTTC.

The chain couples TRBV20-1 to TRBJ1-2; D uncertain. V lost 0 bases and J lost 4, with 18 bases in between. The CDR3 totals 16 residues. The germline V gene has CDR1 DFQATT and CDR2 SNEGSKA (reference sequence). CDR3 nucleotide sequence: TGCAGTGCTAGAGATATGGATGCCGGGCTATTCTATGGCTACACCTTC. It specifies CSARDMDAGLFYGYTF.

This clonotype was recorded only once. This rearrangement joins TRBV6-1 to TRBJ2-1; 9 bases line up with TRBD2. CDR3 length: 17 residues. Trimming at V came to 0 bases and at J to 0 bases, leaving 3 bases not matched to a gene. The germline CDR1 and CDR2 sequences are MNHNS and SASEGT. CDR3 in DNA: TGTGCCAGCAGTGAAGCTAGGACTAGCGCCTCCTACAATGAGCAGTTCTTC. It specifies CASSEARTSASYNEQFF.

CDR3 sequence reads: CAWSSSGDNEQFF. As DNA, the CDR3 is TGTGCCTGGAGTTCCTCAGGGGACAATGAGCAGTTCTTC. This chain joins TRBV30 and TRBJ2-1; weak D call: TRBD1 (6 bases). The CDR3 loop spans 13 amino acids. Germline CDR1 reads GTSNPN; CDR2 reads SVGIG (reference sequence). V gave up 2 bases and J gave up 5 bases, with 10 bases separating them.

In its sample, this clonotype was seen once. This chain links TRBV6-5 with TRBJ2-1, with 7 bases identical to TRBD1. In germline, CDR1 is MNHEY, CDR2 SVGAGI. The CDR3 is made up of 14 amino acids. V trimming: 8 bases; J trimming: 5 bases; junction bases outside the gene matches: 9. CDR3 nucleotides: TGTGCCAGCGGTGACCGGGACAGTCACAATGAGCAGTTCTTC. Protein sequence: CASGDRDSHNEQFF.

The V call is TRBV6-5, the J call TRBJ1-1, with a tentative D call TRBD1 (6 bases). There are 18 residues in the CDR3. CDR1 is MNHEY, CDR2 SVGAGI, per germline. V dropped 0 bases and J dropped 3 bases, with 20 bases sitting between them. The CDR3 DNA follows: TGTGCCAGCAGTTACTCCTATCGGGGGGCCGCAGCGGACACTGAAGCTTTCTTT. Its translation is CASSYSYRGAAADTEAFF.

The chain has TRBV7-2 and TRBJ1-5, with D possibly being TRBD1 (5 bases). The ends were cut back, 2 bases at V and 1 base at J, with 21 bases in the middle. The CDR3 is made up of 19 amino acids. Germline assignment: CDR1 SGHTA and CDR2 FQGNSA. CDR3 loop: CASSLSAGLGVFSNQPQHF. The CDR3 DNA sequence: TGTGCCAGCAGCTTATCCGCGGGGCTAGGAGTATTCAGCAATCAGCCCCAGCATTTT.

V is TRBV7-9 and J is TRBJ2-5, with D perhaps TRBD1 (6 bases). V lost 5 bases to trimming and J lost 5 bases, with 21 bases between them. The CDR3 spans 16 residues. CDR1 and CDR2 (germline): SEHNR, FQNEAQ (reference sequence). The CDR3 protein is CASSPHPPTGMETQYF. As DNA, the CDR3 is TGTGCCAGCAGCCCCCATCCACCAACAGGGATGGAGACCCAGTACTTC.

The chain employs TRBV5-1 and TRBJ2-7; a possible D gene is TRBD1 (6 bases). Germline CDR1 SGHRS, CDR2 YFSETQ. The germline V and J ends were trimmed by 7 bases and 0 bases, with 11 bases remaining between them. The CDR3 has 13 amino acids. CDR3 coding DNA: TGCGCCAGCGCCCAGGGGTCCTCCTACGAGCAGTACTTC. Residues: CASAQGSSYEQYF. Complete variable domain (other parts from reference TRBV5-1 and TRBJ2-7): KAGVTQTPRYLIKTRGQQVTLSCSPISGHRSVSWYQQTPGQGLQFLFEYFSETQRNKGNFPGRFSGRQFSNSRSEMNVSTLELGDSALYLCASAQGSSYEQYFGPGTRLTVT.

The chain has TRBV3-1 and TRBJ2-2; D possibly corresponds to TRBD2 (6 bases). With 7 bases removed from V and 6 bases from J, the gap between germline ends came to 15 bases. CDR1 and CDR2 (germline): LGHDT, YNNKEL (reference sequence). The CDR3 runs 14 residues. The CDR3 loop reads CASNLGGSAGELFF. The CDR3 DNA is TGTGCCAGCAACCTGGGGGGAAGCGCCGGGGAGCTGTTTTTT.

This chain links TRBV29-1 with TRBJ1-1, with D possibly matching TRBD1 (5 bases). CDR1 and CDR2 (germline): SQVTM, ANQGSEA. The CDR3 covers 11 residues. The V end was cut by 0 bases, the J end by 8 bases, with 7 bases between. In nucleotides, the CDR3 is TGCAGCGTTGAAGATGGGGGGGAAGCTTTCTTT. Translating it yields CSVEDGGEAFF.

The chain carries TRBV9 and TRBJ2-6, with D perhaps TRBD1 or TRBD2 (5 bases each). V was clipped by 3 bases and J by 0 bases, with 10 bases between them. This CDR3 contains 16 residues. Germline V gene data show CDR1 as SGDLS and CDR2 as YYNGEE. The DNA for the CDR3 is TGTGCCAGCAGCGGCGAGGGGCCCTCTGGGGCCAACGTCCTGACTTTC. Translating it yields CASSGEGPSGANVLTF. Full variable domain (missing parts from reference TRBV9 and TRBJ2-6): DSGVTQTPKHLITATGQRVTLRCSPRSGDLSVYWYQQSLDQGLQFLIQYYNGEERAKGNILERFSAQQFPDLHSELNLSSLELGDSALYFCASSGEGPSGANVLTFGAGSRLTVL.

This clonotype was detected a few times. The V call is TRBV12-3 or TRBV12-4, the J call TRBJ2-1; D ambiguous. Trimming cost V 4 bases and J 0 bases, with 4 bases left between them. This CDR3 is built from 13 residues. This chain's CDR3 is CASSSDSYNEQFF. For the CDR3, the DNA is TGTGCCAGCAGTTCTGACTCCTACAATGAGCAGTTCTTC.

The V call is TRBV27, the J call TRBJ2-7, with D maybe TRBD1 (5 bases). Germline V gene lookup returns CDR1 MNHEY and CDR2 SMNVEV (reference sequence). The V gene lost 1 base and the J gene lost 4 bases, with 11 bases spanning the gap. The CDR3 extends over 14 amino acids. The CDR3 nucleotides read TGTGCCAGCAGTTTATACGCAGGGTTGTACGAGCAGTACTTC. Its protein is CASSLYAGLYEQYF.

The chain couples TRBV5-5 to TRBJ2-5; unclear D gene. The CDR3 is 13 residues long. The germline CDR1 and CDR2 sequences are SGHKS and YYEKEE (reference sequence). V was pared by 6 bases and J by 1 base, with 10 bases between. This chain's CDR3 is CASMNGSQETQYF. For the CDR3, the DNA is TGTGCCAGCATGAATGGCAGCCAAGAGACCCAGTACTTC.

V and J are TRBV29-1 and TRBJ2-1, with D hard to call. With 0 bases removed from V and 9 bases from J, the gap between germline ends came to 12 bases. CDR3 size: 13 residues. Per germline, CDR1 SQVTM and CDR2 ANQGSEA. CDR3 region: CSVEDDWSVEQFF. The CDR3 coding sequence is TGCAGCGTTGAAGATGATTGGTCGGTTGAGCAGTTCTTC.